One and the same sample provided the 18 T cell receptor beta chains below, sequenced in a study of shared clonotypes between healthy human individuals. Using immunoSEQ multiplex PCR, the repertoire was profiled, and TCRdb retains in-frame clones only, with some absent. The sample consists of roughly 490,000 clones, roughly four fifths of them appearing once. The source material was PBMCs. The receptors derive from a middle-aged woman in good health. Some clones in this sample may be carry-over from other donors' samples.

This rearrangement joins TRBV28 to TRBJ2-2; D remains ambiguous. V gave up 4 bases and J gave up 3 bases, with 12 bases separating them. Germline CDR1 and CDR2: MDHEN and SYDVKM. This CDR3 is 15 amino acids long. The CDR3 nucleotides read TGTGCCAGCAGTTCGCTAGGACGTGACACCGGGGAGCTGTTTTTT. The encoded protein is CASSSLGRDTGELFF.

The rearrangement uses TRBV5-1 and TRBJ2-1, with D possibly being TRBD1 (6 bases). This CDR3 is 15 amino acids long. CDR1 is SGHRS, CDR2 YFSETQ, per germline. Trimming left V 3 bases short and J 2 bases short, with 12 bases between. CDR3 DNA: TGCGCCAGCAGCTGGACCGGGACAACCTACAATGAGCAGTTCTTC. This sequence encodes CASSWTGTTYNEQFF.

The table lists this clone with many counts. Compared with germline, one end of the junction differs, possibly owing to a read error. The chain couples TRBV18 to TRBJ1-2; 10 bases are shared with TRBD1. Germline V gene sequence: CDR1 KGHSH, CDR2 LQKENI. This CDR3 is 13 amino acids long. CDR3 sequence (DNA): TGTGCCAGCTCCTTCGGGACAGGGGATGGCCACACCTTC. Translated: CASSFGTGDGHTF.

The chain has TRBV6-6 and TRBJ1-2; unclear D gene. The CDR3 extends over 11 amino acids. The ends were cut back, 4 bases at V and 3 bases at J, with 3 bases in the middle. Germline V gene data show CDR1 as MNHNY and CDR2 as SVGAGI (reference sequence). This CDR3 reads CASSLDYGYTF. The CDR3, as DNA: TGTGCCAGCAGTTTAGACTATGGCTACACCTTC.

This clone was detected only a few times. Here the CDR3 reads CASRTTGQETQYF. In DNA form, the CDR3 reads TGTGCCAGCAGGACCACAGGACAAGAGACCCAGTACTTC. V and J are TRBV5-4 and TRBJ2-5; tentative D call: TRBD1 (5 bases). The germline V gene encodes CDR1 SGHNT and CDR2 YYREEE (reference sequence). The CDR3 loop spans 13 amino acids. The V end lost 5 bases, the J end lost 2 bases, and 10 bases lay between the germline ends.

Remarks on this clone: Possible read error: a much larger clone is one base away. V is TRBV30 and J is TRBJ2-5, with 7 bases aligning to TRBD1. J was trimmed by 4 bases and V by 5 bases; bases with no gene match: 7. The V gene's germline CDR1 is GTSNPN and CDR2 SVGIG (reference sequence). There are 13 residues in the CDR3. CDR3: CAWASRGRETQYF. The DNA for the CDR3 is TGTGCCTGGGCTTCCAGGGGGAGAGAGACCCAGTACTTC.

In its sample, this clone was seen a few times. The chain combines TRBV5-4 with TRBJ2-5; 8 bases are shared with TRBD2. The germline CDR1 and CDR2 sequences are SGHNT and YYREEE (reference sequence). The length of the CDR3 is 14 residues. V was pared by 3 bases and J by 4 bases, with 5 bases of the junction left unmatched. DNA of the CDR3: TGTGCCAGCAGCTCCCTTACTAGCGGAGAGACCCAGTACTTC. Translation gives CASSSLTSGETQYF.

This clone showed up just once. This rearrangement joins TRBV4-1 to TRBJ2-7; 8 nucleotides agree with TRBD1. From germline, CDR1 is MGHRA and CDR2 YSYEKL. J gave up 4 bases and V 2 bases, and 4 bases lay outside the gene matches. The CDR3 is 14 amino acids. CDR3 protein: CASSQTGGSYEQYF. CDR3 sequence (DNA): TGCGCCAGCAGCCAAACAGGGGGTAGTTACGAGCAGTACTTC.

This clone came up a few times. This rearrangement joins TRBV25-1 to TRBJ2-3; unclear D gene. CDR3 length equals 17 residues. The germline gives CDR1 MGHDK, CDR2 SYGVNS. V lost 4 bases and J lost 0, with 17 bases in between. Here the CDR3 DNA reads TGTGCCAGCAGTGGCCATTCTGGTGGGTGGAGCACAGATACGCAGTATTTT. The encoded protein is CASSGHSGGWSTDTQYF.

The chain uses TRBV2 and TRBJ2-3; either TRBD1 or TRBD2 may supply D (5 bases each). CDR1 is SNHLY, CDR2 FYNNEI, per germline. V shed 1 base and J shed 6 bases, with 14 bases lying between them. This CDR3 contains 15 residues. In DNA form, the CDR3 reads TGTGCCAGCAGTGAAGGGGACGTTGGTTTTGATACGCAGTATTTT. Translation gives CASSEGDVGFDTQYF.

The CDR3 sequence is CASRQTDTQYF. For the CDR3, the DNA is TGTGCCAGCAGACAGACAGATACGCAGTATTTT. V is TRBV25-1 and J is TRBJ2-3; D gene ambiguous. CDR1 is MGHDK and CDR2 is SYGVNS in the germline V gene. Trimming removed 6 bases from V and 3 bases from J, with 4 bases in between. The CDR3 has 11 amino acids.

This chain joins TRBV6-5 and TRBJ1-5; 10 nucleotides align to TRBD1. The CDR3 sequence is 15 residues long. V lost 4 bases to trimming and J lost 5 bases; unmatched junction nucleotides: 5. Germline CDR1 is MNHEY and CDR2 is SVGAGI. The CDR3 DNA sequence: TGTGCCAGCAGTTTTGACGGGACAGGGGATCAGCCCCAGCATTTT. The encoded protein is CASSFDGTGDQPQHF.

V and J are TRBV29-1 and TRBJ2-1, with D perhaps matching TRBD2 (5 bases). With 4 bases removed from V and 4 bases from J, the gap between germline ends came to 20 bases. Looked up from germline, CDR1 is SQVTM and CDR2 is ANQGSEA. The CDR3 spans 16 residues. CDR3 nucleotides: TGCAGCGTTGCGGGAAAGGACGCAAGTTCGTACAATGAGCAGTTCTTC. Translated, it gives CSVAGKDASSYNEQFF.

The CDR3: CASSLEYKNTYGYTF. The DNA for the CDR3 is TGCGCCAGCAGCTTGGAATATAAGAATACATATGGCTACACCTTC. The rearrangement links TRBV5-1 to TRBJ1-2; no firm D call. Per germline, CDR1 SGHRS and CDR2 YFSETQ. CDR3 size: 15 residues. Trimming left V 0 bases short and J 5 bases short, with 14 bases between.

The chain carries TRBV7-9 and TRBJ2-3; D uncertain. V was pared by 8 bases and J by 4 bases, with 13 bases between. Germline CDR1 reads SEHNR; CDR2 reads FQNEAQ (reference sequence). CDR3 size: 13 residues. The CDR3 protein is CASSASLADTQYF. Written as DNA, the CDR3 is TGTGCCAGCTCAGCTTCCCTAGCAGATACGCAGTATTTT.

The table lists this clone with a few counts. The chain has TRBV27 and TRBJ2-4; no definite D call. CDR3 size: 14 residues. The germline V gene has CDR1 MNHEY and CDR2 SMNVEV (reference sequence). V was clipped by 3 bases and J by 10 bases, with 16 bases between them. This CDR3 is CASSFPGPPWIQYF. The CDR3 nucleotides read TGTGCCAGCAGTTTTCCGGGCCCCCCTTGGATTCAGTACTTC.

The CDR3 coding sequence is TGTGCCAGCAGCTTGGGGGGGAGCACAGATACGCAGTATTTT. This encodes CASSLGGSTDTQYF. The J gene is TRBJ2-3, the V gene TRBV11-1; TRBD2 aligns across 7 bases. CDR1 is SGHAT and CDR2 is FQDESV in the germline V gene (reference sequence). The CDR3 length is 14 residues. J gave up 0 bases and V 3 bases, and 0 bases lay outside the gene matches.

The V call is TRBV10-3, the J call TRBJ1-1, with unresolved D. Germline CDR1 is ENHRY and CDR2 is SYGVKD. CDR3 length: 16 residues. Trimming took 6 bases from V and 0 from J, leaving 17 bases between them. The CDR3 spells CAISPSRGAMNTEAFF. The CDR3 region has the DNA TGTGCCATCAGCCCCTCTCGGGGTGCCATGAACACTGAAGCTTTCTTT.